Below are 20 T cell receptor beta chains sequenced from a single sample in a study of regulatory T cells in long-lasting Graves disease. Time point meaning: newly diagnosed GD, antithyroid drugs for less than 3 months. PBMC RNA served as the TCR library source. With iRepertoire HTBI primers and Arm-PCR of CDR3 regions, TCR beta libraries were built. TCRdb fed the multiplex PCR reads into MiXCR, producing one record per CDR3 protein. The sample records some 500,000 distinct CDR3 sequences, around an eighth being singletons. This same sample was also part of a study on T cells in Graves' hyperthyroidism and ophthalmopathy.

Sequenced here: peripheral blood mononuclear cells (PBMCs), sampled at new diagnosis, from a patient treated with antithyroid drugs. These receptors came from a man younger than 45 with Graves disease.

V gene TRBV19 combines with J gene TRBJ2-7, with 7 bases aligning to TRBD1. Germline CDR1 is LNHDA and CDR2 is SQIVND (reference sequence). The length of the CDR3 is 13 residues. J was trimmed by 3 bases and V by 5 bases; bases with no gene match: 4. Here the CDR3 reads CASSAAGGYEQYF. In nucleotides, the CDR3 is TGTGCCAGTAGTGCGGCAGGGGGCTACGAGCAGTACTTC.

This chain connects TRBV5-6 to TRBJ2-3; 10 bases align to TRBD1. With 3 bases clipped from V and 4 bases from J, the junction kept 5 bases outside the gene matches. The CDR3 has 15 amino acids. Germline lookup yields CDR1 SGHDT and CDR2 YYEEEE. This CDR3 is CASSWTGGRSDTQYF. The CDR3 DNA reads TGTGCCAGCAGCTGGACAGGGGGTCGCTCAGATACGCAGTATTTT.

The chain is built from TRBV19 and TRBJ2-1; D gene unclear. The germline V gene has CDR1 LNHDA and CDR2 SQIVND (reference sequence). This CDR3 contains 15 residues. The V end lost 3 bases, the J end lost 4 bases, and 13 bases lay between the germline ends. The CDR3 reads CASSMRQPPYNEQFF. In DNA form, the CDR3 reads TGTGCCAGTAGTATGAGGCAGCCCCCTTACAATGAGCAGTTCTTC. The variable domain in full, completed from reference TRBV19 and TRBJ2-1, reads DGGITQSPKYLFRKEGQNVTLSCEQNLNHDAMYWYRQDPGQGLRLIYYSQIVNDFQKGDIAEGYSVSREKKESFPLTVTSAQKNPTAFYLCASSMRQPPYNEQFFGPGTRLTVL.

As to this clonotype: A much bigger clone sits one base away, suggesting this may be a read error. The chain recombines TRBV2 with TRBJ2-2; possible D gene TRBD2, 6 bases. There are 16 residues in the CDR3. Trimming shortened V by 7 bases and J by 4 bases, and 19 bases separated the two germline ends. Germline CDR1 SNHLY, CDR2 FYNNEI. CDR3 sequence reads: CASTSPRGGSTGELFF. Written as DNA, the CDR3 is TGTGCCAGCACATCCCCCCGTGGGGGGAGCACCGGGGAGCTGTTTTTT.

The chain couples TRBV27 to TRBJ2-7; the D gene is possibly TRBD2 (6 bases). V was shortened by 4 bases and J by 7 bases, with 14 bases between the two germline ends. This CDR3 is 13 amino acids long. Germline loops: CDR1 MNHEY, CDR2 SMNVEV (reference sequence). The CDR3 sequence is CASSWPDGGEQYF. The CDR3 DNA sequence: TGTGCCAGCAGTTGGCCAGACGGAGGGGAGCAGTACTTC.

The sample holds a few counts of this clonotype. The V gene is TRBV9, the J gene TRBJ2-5; D not certain. CDR1 and CDR2 from the germline V gene are SGDLS and YYNGEE. The V gene lost 3 bases and the J gene lost 3 bases, with 15 bases spanning the gap. CDR3 length: 15 amino acids. In DNA form, the CDR3 reads TGTGCCAGCAGCGCCCACACCGGACGCAAAGAGACCCAGTACTTC. Residues: CASSAHTGRKETQYF.

The chain joins TRBV19 to TRBJ2-4; D is unclear. The CDR3 contains 13 residues. The germline V gene encodes CDR1 LNHDA and CDR2 SQIVND (reference sequence). Deletions cut 8 bases from V and 8 bases from J, with 16 bases between. CDR3 loop: CASGRVLQDIQYF. Here the CDR3 DNA reads TGTGCCAGTGGAAGGGTTCTGCAAGACATTCAGTACTTC.

The table lists this clonotype with many counts. This chain connects TRBV12-3 or TRBV12-4 to TRBJ2-1; 8 bases fit TRBD1. The J call is in doubt because the DNA end fits TRBJ2-5 better. The CDR3 length is 18 residues. CDR3: CASSLNRGVYHMEETQYF. The CDR3 nucleotides read TGTGCCAGCAGTTTAAACAGGGGGGTTTACCACATGGAAGAGACCCAGTACTTC.

This sequence joins TRBV19 and TRBJ2-1; 9 bases are shared with TRBD1. The CDR3 runs to 18 residues. CDR1 is LNHDA, CDR2 SQIVND, per germline (reference sequence). Trimming cost V 5 bases and J 1 base; bases outside gene matches: 12. CDR3 protein: CASSGGQGSPLSYNEQFF. The CDR3, as DNA: TGTGCCAGTAGTGGCGGACAGGGGTCACCACTTTCCTACAATGAGCAGTTCTTC.

This clonotype was picked up many times. This sequence joins TRBV6-1 and TRBJ1-2, with TRBD1 matching 7 bases. Germline-derived CDR1 and CDR2 are MNHNS and SASEGT. There are 15 residues in the CDR3. J lost 2 bases, V lost 6 bases, and 9 bases had no gene match. The CDR3 DNA reads TGTGCCAGCAGCCCTGGGACAGCCCAGAACTATGGCTACACCTTC. It specifies CASSPGTAQNYGYTF.

The chain has TRBV6-5 and TRBJ2-1; D ambiguous. CDR3 size: 11 residues. Germline V gene lookup returns CDR1 MNHEY and CDR2 SVGAGI. Trimming took off 2 bases at V and 6 bases at J, with 2 bases between the two ends. CDR3 amino acids: CASSYINEQFF. The CDR3 DNA sequence: TGTGCCAGCAGTTACATCAATGAGCAGTTCTTC.

This clonotype has a count of ten or more. The chain links TRBV11-2 to TRBJ2-3; no clear D gene. V lost 4 bases to trimming and J lost 5 bases, with 7 bases between them. The germline V gene encodes CDR1 SGHAT and CDR2 FQNNGV. The CDR3 is made up of 12 amino acids. In nucleotides, the CDR3 is TGTGCCAGCAGCTCCACTTTAGATACGCAGTATTTT. It codes for CASSSTLDTQYF. Combining the CDR3 with reference TRBV11-2 and TRBJ2-3 gives the whole variable domain EAGVAQSPRYKIIEKRQSVAFWCNPISGHATLYWYQQILGQGPKLLIQFQNNGVVDDSQLPKDRFSAERLKGVDSTLKIQPAKLEDSAVYLCASSSTLDTQYFGPGTRLTVL.

This clonotype has ten or more counts. This chain joins TRBV11-2 and TRBJ2-7, with D maybe TRBD2 (6 bases). The CDR3 contains 15 residues. Deletions cut 5 bases from V and 3 bases from J, with 17 bases between. CDR1 and CDR2 (germline): SGHAT, FQNNGV. CDR3 sequence reads: CASSLPYGSSYEQYF. In DNA form, the CDR3 reads TGTGCCAGCAGCCTCCCCTACGGGAGTAGCTACGAGCAGTACTTC.

Many counts were recorded for this clonotype. This rearrangement joins TRBV2 to TRBJ2-5, with a weak D call TRBD2 (6 bases). Trimming removed 4 bases at V and 5 bases at J, with 14 bases between. Germline lookup yields CDR1 SNHLY and CDR2 FYNNEI. This CDR3 is built from 14 residues. The CDR3 sequence is CASSGARGTETQYF. CDR3 DNA sequence: TGTGCCAGCAGTGGTGCCCGGGGGACGGAGACCCAGTACTTC.

There are many counts of this clonotype. V and J are TRBV3-1 and TRBJ2-2; D remains unclear. Trimming stripped 4 bases from V and 7 bases from J, with 10 bases between. The CDR3 contains 13 residues. Germline V gene data show CDR1 as LGHDT and CDR2 as YNNKEL (reference sequence). CDR3 region: CASSPSSYGELFF. The CDR3 DNA reads as TGTGCCAGCAGCCCCTCATCTTACGGGGAGCTGTTTTTT.

V gene TRBV5-1 combines with J gene TRBJ1-1; D remains ambiguous. The V gene's germline CDR1 is SGHRS and CDR2 YFSETQ. V dropped 0 bases and J dropped 7 bases, with 10 bases sitting between them. This CDR3 region has 13 residues. The CDR3 bases are TGCGCCAGCAGCTTGGCCGAGCAAAGTGAAGCTTTCTTT. As protein: CASSLAEQSEAFF.

This clonotype was picked up many times. The chain recombines TRBV5-5 with TRBJ1-1; D is uncertain. The CDR3 totals 16 residues. The V gene lost 0 bases and the J gene lost 1 base, with 13 bases spanning the gap. Per germline, CDR1 SGHKS and CDR2 YYEKEE (reference sequence). The CDR3: CASSLAANRKNTEAFF. CDR3 sequence (DNA): TGTGCCAGCAGCTTGGCGGCAAACCGAAAGAACACTGAAGCTTTCTTT.

This clonotype was recorded many times. CDR3 sequence: CAWSIGTSGSTDTQYF. The CDR3 region has the DNA TGTGCCTGGAGTATCGGGACTAGCGGAAGCACAGATACGCAGTATTTT. The V call is TRBV30, the J call TRBJ2-3, with 11 bases matching TRBD2. V shed 2 bases and J 0 bases; nucleotides not matched to a gene: 4. From germline, CDR1 is GTSNPN and CDR2 SVGIG (reference sequence). There are 16 residues in the CDR3.

The chain is built from TRBV6-2 or TRBV6-3 and TRBJ1-1, with a possible D match to TRBD1 (5 bases). CDR3 length: 13 residues. Germline assignment: CDR1 MNHEY and CDR2 SVGEGT. The ends were cut back, 8 bases at V and 4 bases at J, with 14 bases in the middle. The DNA of the CDR3 is TGTGCCAGCGGGGCCGACGGGAGCACTGAAGCTTTCTTT. It codes for CASGADGSTEAFF.

The sample holds one count of this clonotype. This chain links TRBV12-3 or TRBV12-4 with TRBJ1-2; no clear D gene. The V end lost 4 bases, the J end lost 8 bases, and 8 bases lay between the germline ends. This CDR3 region has 11 residues. Written as DNA, the CDR3 is TGTGCCAGCAGTTCGATGGGGGGCTACACCTTC. It specifies CASSSMGGYTF.